This T cell receptor (beta chain) comes out of a study of patients and donors after allogeneic stem cell transplantation. In TCRdb, the RT-PCR reads were re-called with MiXCR into one record per CDR3 protein. The sample comprises 90,000 to 130,000 distinct CDR3 sequences, approximately 40% of which are singletons, and around 26% rests with the top ten. The CDR3 has 13 amino acids. Germline V CDR1 and CDR2: MNHNS, SASEGT. Trimming took 8 bases from V and 5 from J, leaving 15 bases between them. The source is a human donor who was either an allogeneic HSCT recipient or a stem cell or donor lymphocyte infusion donor (not recorded which). It is not recorded whose cells these are; they may come from a transplant donor. The chain couples TRBV6-1 to TRBJ1-2; D unresolved. The sequencing input was blood, either unsorted or a sorted T cell fraction (not recorded which). CDR3 DNA: TGTGCCAGCGCGACCGGGAAGGAATATGGCTACACCTTC. Protein product: CASATGKEYGYTF.